This TCR beta chain was retrieved from a study of early T cells in non-severe SARS-CoV-2 infection. Whole-study context: The sequenced material was bulk RNA from unsorted whole blood, and its chains were unpaired.

Using its own MiXCR run on the 5' RACE reads, TCRdb lists one record per CDR3 protein. The data contain some 57,000 distinct CDR3 sequences, 10% to 11% of them singletons. The CDR3 is 14 residues long. V lost 3 bases and J lost 5, with 8 bases in between. This clonotype has more than one count but fewer than ten. The chain recombines TRBV12-3 or TRBV12-4 with TRBJ2-6; maybe TRBD2 (5 bases). The sequence derives from an adult who was a healthcare worker with PCR-confirmed SARS-CoV-2 infection or an uninfected control (not recorded which). Sequencing used whole blood. CDR3 DNA: TGTGCCAGCAGTTTTCGGGGTCGGGCCAACGTCCTGACTTTC. This codes for CASSFRGRANVLTF.